The 2 T cell receptor beta chains presented below share a single source sample, sequenced in a study of T cells after yellow fever vaccination. TCRdb re-called the 5' RACE reads through MiXCR, storing one row per CDR3 protein. This table holds approximately 550,000 distinct CDR3 sequences, approximately 12% found once. The sample here was PBMCs, taken on the day of the yellow fever booster vaccination. Receptors were obtained from a man aged 25-45 years who received the YFV17D yellow fever vaccine.

The V gene is TRBV7-8, the J gene TRBJ1-5; D is undetermined. The CDR3 is 14 amino acids. Germline CDR1 SGHVS, CDR2 FQNEAQ. The germline V and J ends were trimmed by 5 bases and 2 bases, with 10 bases remaining between them. CDR3 region: CASSPHGGNQPQHF. For the CDR3, the DNA is TGTGCCAGCAGCCCCCATGGGGGCAATCAGCCCCAGCATTTT.

The V gene is TRBV18, the J gene TRBJ2-7; TRBD1 aligns across 7 bases. Trimming removed 9 bases from V and 4 bases from J; junction bases left unmatched: 12. Germline V gene lookup returns CDR1 KGHSH and CDR2 LQKENI. The CDR3 length is 14 residues. The CDR3 region is CASRNRDRKYEQYF. The CDR3 DNA is TGTGCCAGTCGGAACCGGGACAGAAAATACGAGCAGTACTTC.